These 21 T cell receptor beta chains originate from one sample sequenced in a study of OX40 agonist ivuxolimab in advanced cancers. Sequencing used immunoSEQ multiplex PCR; TCRdb keeps in-frame clones, though not all of them. This table has 85,000 to 130,000 clones, 90% appearing once. Sequences were derived from CD4+ or CD8+ T cells sorted from blood, sampled in a trial of the OX40 agonist ivuxolimab. These receptors all come from an adult with an advanced solid tumor such as melanoma, head and neck, liver or kidney cancer.

This sequence joins TRBV5-1 and TRBJ1-1; TRBD1 matches at 8 bases. V lost 3 bases to trimming and J lost 4 bases; unmatched junction nucleotides: 5. From germline, CDR1 is SGHRS and CDR2 YFSETQ. The CDR3 totals 14 residues. CDR3 protein: CASSSGQVSTEAFF. In DNA, the CDR3 is TGCGCCAGCAGCTCGGGACAGGTGAGCACTGAAGCTTTCTTT. Complete variable domain (other parts from reference TRBV5-1 and TRBJ1-1): KAGVTQTPRYLIKTRGQQVTLSCSPISGHRSVSWYQQTPGQGLQFLFEYFSETQRNKGNFPGRFSGRQFSNSRSEMNVSTLELGDSALYLCASSSGQVSTEAFFGQGTRLTVV.

The CDR3 DNA reads as TGTGCCAGCAGTTCTCCCCCCCTCTACGAGCAGTACTTC. Residues: CASSSPPLYEQYF. This chain uses TRBV6-5 with TRBJ2-7; D uncertain. CDR1 MNHEY and CDR2 SVGAGI come from the germline V gene. V lost 4 bases and J 3 bases, leaving 10 bases between the germline ends. The CDR3 sequence is 13 residues long.

The V call is TRBV6-5, the J call TRBJ2-7, with D hard to call. The germline V and J ends were trimmed by 4 bases and 4 bases, with 8 bases remaining between them. Germline V gene data show CDR1 as MNHEY and CDR2 as SVGAGI. CDR3 length equals 12 residues. CDR3 nucleotides: TGTGCCAGCAGTTCCTCCCCATACGAGCAGTACTTC. Its translation is CASSSSPYEQYF.

The chain carries TRBV4-3 and TRBJ1-4; D not certain. CDR1 and CDR2 (germline): LGHNA, YSLEER. The CDR3 is 16 amino acids. Trimming pared 1 base from V and 3 bases from J, leaving 12 bases between. CDR3 residues: CASSQGPEVSNEKLFF. As DNA, the CDR3 is TGCGCCAGCAGCCAAGGGCCGGAGGTCTCTAATGAAAAACTGTTTTTT.

The CDR3 reads CANVRGDQPQHF. CDR3 bases: TGTGCCAACGTAAGGGGGGATCAGCCCCAGCATTTT. The gene calls are TRBV28 and TRBJ1-5, with D tentatively TRBD1 (6 bases). The CDR3 length is 12 residues. Trimming took off 10 bases at V and 5 bases at J, with 12 bases between the two ends. From germline, CDR1 is MDHEN and CDR2 SYDVKM.

This chain uses TRBV5-6 with TRBJ1-3, with unresolved D. This CDR3 comprises 17 residues. V was cut by 2 bases and J by 0 bases, with 15 bases left in between. Germline V gene lookup returns CDR1 SGHDT and CDR2 YYEEEE. The CDR3 here is CASSFPTLRNSGNTIYF. CDR3 bases: TGTGCCAGCAGCTTTCCCACCCTCAGGAACTCTGGAAACACCATATATTTT.

The chain links TRBV25-1 to TRBJ2-1; 11 bases map to TRBD2. Germline V lookup: CDR1 MGHDK, CDR2 SYGVNS. This CDR3 comprises 15 residues. V shed 6 bases, J shed 9 bases, and the junction held 10 bases outside the gene matches. The CDR3 DNA is TGTGCCAGCAGCGTAGCGGGAGGGGCGCTCGGTGAGCAGTTCTTC. It yields the protein CASSVAGGALGEQFF.

Written as DNA, the CDR3 is TGTGCCAGCAGCACCGGTTATGGCCCGGGTCCGGCCCCCTACGAGCAGTACTTC. Encoded protein: CASSTGYGPGPAPYEQYF. The chain carries TRBV7-2 and TRBJ2-7; D remains unclear. Trimming left V 5 bases short and J 2 bases short, with 25 bases between. The CDR3 extends over 18 amino acids. The germline gives CDR1 SGHTA, CDR2 FQGNSA.

V usage is TRBV2 and J usage is TRBJ2-5; 13 bases fit TRBD2. The CDR3 has 16 amino acids. From germline, CDR1 is SNHLY and CDR2 FYNNEI. V gave up 4 bases and J gave up 2 bases; unmatched junction bases: 4. CDR3 sequence reads: CASSASTSGRQETQYF. CDR3 sequence (DNA): TGTGCCAGCAGTGCCTCGACTAGCGGGAGGCAAGAGACCCAGTACTTC.

The chain is built from TRBV7-9 and TRBJ2-5; weak D call: TRBD2 (5 bases). V gave up 5 bases and J gave up 9 bases, with 13 bases separating them. The CDR3 contains 12 residues. Germline assignment: CDR1 SEHNR and CDR2 FQNEAQ (reference sequence). CDR3 DNA: TGTGCCAGCAGCCCGGGCGCCGGGGCCCAGTACTTC. This gives the protein CASSPGAGAQYF. The whole variable domain, filled in from reference TRBV7-9 and TRBJ2-5, reads DTGVSQNPRHKITKRGQNVTFRCDPISEHNRLYWYRQTLGQGPEFLTYFQNEAQLEKSRLLSDRFSAERPKGSFSTLEIQRTEQGDSAMYLCASSPGAGAQYFGPGTRLLVL.

The J gene is TRBJ2-1, the V gene TRBV7-9; TRBD2 matches at 10 bases. With 2 bases clipped from V and 4 bases from J, the junction kept 11 bases outside the gene matches. Per the germline V gene, CDR1 is SEHNR and CDR2 is FQNEAQ (reference sequence). The CDR3 is made up of 18 amino acids. CDR3 DNA: TGTGCCAGCAGCTTAAGGGGAGGGGCTAGCGGGAGTTACAATGAGCAGTTCTTC. This sequence encodes CASSLRGGASGSYNEQFF.

The V call is TRBV7-9, the J call TRBJ1-3; weak D call: TRBD1 (5 bases). The CDR3 is made up of 14 amino acids. V shed 2 bases and J shed 6 bases, with 11 bases lying between them. Germline CDR1 reads SEHNR; CDR2 reads FQNEAQ (reference sequence). CDR3 nucleotides: TGTGCCAGCAGCTTACAGGGAGGAGAAAACACCATATATTTT. As protein: CASSLQGGENTIYF.

This clone appeared a single time. The chain carries TRBV28 and TRBJ2-1; TRBD2 matches 11 bases. V was clipped by 2 bases and J by 2 bases; unmatched bases: 2. Germline loops: CDR1 MDHEN, CDR2 SYDVKM. This CDR3 is built from 16 residues. The CDR3 nucleotides read TGTGCCAGCAGTTTAACTAGCGGGGGCCCCTACAATGAGCAGTTCTTC. As protein: CASSLTSGGPYNEQFF.

V gene TRBV4-2 combines with J gene TRBJ1-1; D remains ambiguous. This CDR3 spans 14 amino acids. V was clipped by 3 bases and J by 4 bases, with 12 bases between them. The germline V gene encodes CDR1 LGHNA and CDR2 YNFKEQ. CDR3 region: CASSQPGMSTEAFF. The CDR3 nucleotides are TGTGCCAGCAGCCAGCCGGGGATGAGCACTGAAGCTTTCTTT.

The rearrangement joins TRBV7-2 to TRBJ2-7; TRBD1 matches at 9 bases. CDR3 length equals 15 residues. The V segment lost 5 bases and the J segment 2 bases; nucleotides outside the gene matches: 7. Germline lookup yields CDR1 SGHTA and CDR2 FQGNSA. Here the CDR3 reads CASSATGTGPYEQYF. CDR3 DNA sequence: TGTGCCAGCAGCGCAACCGGGACAGGGCCCTACGAGCAGTACTTC.

For this clone: The identical CDR3 is also encoded by other nucleotide sequences in the sample. The chain couples TRBV5-4 to TRBJ2-3, with 15 bases aligning to TRBD2. The CDR3 totals 17 residues. V was clipped by 2 bases and J by 0 bases; unmatched bases: 1. Germline CDR1 reads SGHNT; CDR2 reads YYREEE (reference sequence). The DNA for the CDR3 is TGTGCCAGCAGCTTAGGACTAGCGGGAGGGAGCACAGATACGCAGTATTTT. Its translation is CASSLGLAGGSTDTQYF.

The CDR3 region has the DNA TGTGCCAGCAGCTTCTTCGGCGCCTCCTACGAGCAGTACTTC. This codes for CASSFFGASYEQYF. The rearrangement joins TRBV7-2 to TRBJ2-7, with D uncertain. In germline, CDR1 is SGHTA, CDR2 FQGNSA. CDR3 size: 14 residues. Trimming left V 3 bases short and J 0 bases short, with 9 bases between. Full variable domain (outside the CDR3, taken from reference TRBV7-2 and TRBJ2-7): GAGVSQSPSNKVTEKGKDVELRCDPISGHTALYWYRQSLGQGLEFLIYFQGNSAPDKSGLPSDRFSAERTGGSVSTLTIQRTQQEDSAVYLCASSFFGASYEQYFGPGTRLTVT.

This sequence joins TRBV19 and TRBJ2-3, with TRBD2 matching over 13 bases. CDR1 is LNHDA, CDR2 SQIVND, per germline (reference sequence). The CDR3 runs to 18 residues. Unmatched junction bases numbered 14, after V lost 10 bases and J lost 1 base. The CDR3 region is CATRDWTSGSLGTDTQYF. CDR3 bases: TGTGCCACCAGGGACTGGACTAGCGGGAGTCTGGGCACAGATACGCAGTATTTT.

This clone showed up just once. The genes are TRBV7-3 and TRBJ2-3; D might be TRBD2 (6 bases). The CDR3 loop spans 15 amino acids. V lost 2 bases and J 4 bases, leaving 13 bases between the germline ends. Germline lookup yields CDR1 SGHTA and CDR2 FQGTGA. CDR3 residues: CASSLARERADTQYF. In DNA form, the CDR3 reads TGTGCCAGCAGCTTAGCCCGGGAGAGGGCAGATACGCAGTATTTT.

This chain connects TRBV28 to TRBJ2-6; D is undetermined. CDR3 length: 15 residues. CDR1 and CDR2 from the germline V gene are MDHEN and SYDVKM. Trimming shortened V by 2 bases and J by 4 bases, and 9 bases separated the two germline ends. The CDR3 region is CASSLVSGGANVLTF. The DNA of the CDR3 is TGTGCCAGCAGTTTAGTGAGTGGCGGGGCCAACGTCCTGACTTTC.

This rearrangement joins TRBV9 to TRBJ2-7; TRBD2 aligns across 11 bases. Germline V gene sequence: CDR1 SGDLS, CDR2 YYNGEE. The trim removed 2 bases at V and 3 bases at J, leaving 4 bases unmatched. This CDR3 spans 15 amino acids. The CDR3 sequence: CASSVTGTSGYEQYF. CDR3 nucleotides: TGTGCCAGCAGCGTTACCGGGACTAGCGGCTACGAGCAGTACTTC.